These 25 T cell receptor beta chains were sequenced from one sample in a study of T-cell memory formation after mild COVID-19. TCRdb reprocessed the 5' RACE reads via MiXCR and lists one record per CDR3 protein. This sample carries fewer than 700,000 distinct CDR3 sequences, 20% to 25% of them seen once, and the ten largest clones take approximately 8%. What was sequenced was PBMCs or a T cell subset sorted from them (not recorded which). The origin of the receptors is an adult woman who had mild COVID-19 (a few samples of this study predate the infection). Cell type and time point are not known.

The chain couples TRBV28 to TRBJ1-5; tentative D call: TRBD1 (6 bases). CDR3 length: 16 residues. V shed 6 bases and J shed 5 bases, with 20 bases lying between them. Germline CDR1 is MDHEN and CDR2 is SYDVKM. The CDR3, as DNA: TGTGCCAGCAGACCTTCAGGGGTTGGTGGGTATCAGCCCCAGCATTTT. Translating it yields CASRPSGVGGYQPQHF.

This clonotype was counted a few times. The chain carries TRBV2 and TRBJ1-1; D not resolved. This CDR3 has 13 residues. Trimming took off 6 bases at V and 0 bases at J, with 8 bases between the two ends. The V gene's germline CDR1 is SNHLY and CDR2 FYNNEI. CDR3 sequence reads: CASRRAVNTEAFF. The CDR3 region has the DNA TGTGCCAGCAGGAGGGCGGTGAACACTGAAGCTTTCTTT. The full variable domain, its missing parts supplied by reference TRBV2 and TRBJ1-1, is EPEVTQTPSHQVTQMGQEVILRCVPISNHLYFYWYRQILGQKVEFLVSFYNNEISEKSEIFDDQFSVERPDGSNFTLKIRSTKLEDSAMYFCASRRAVNTEAFFGQGTRLTVV.

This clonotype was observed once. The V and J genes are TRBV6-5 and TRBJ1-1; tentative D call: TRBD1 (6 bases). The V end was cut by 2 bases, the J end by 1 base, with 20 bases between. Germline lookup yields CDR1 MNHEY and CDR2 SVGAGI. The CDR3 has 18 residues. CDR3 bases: TGTGCCAGCAGTTACGTCATGGGGGCCCGGGAAAGGAACACTGAAGCTTTCTTT. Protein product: CASSYVMGARERNTEAFF.

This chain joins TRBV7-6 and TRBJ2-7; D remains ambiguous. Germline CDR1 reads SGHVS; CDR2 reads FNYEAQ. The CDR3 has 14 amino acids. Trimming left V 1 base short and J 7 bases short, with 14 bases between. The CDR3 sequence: CASSLGDASWEQYF. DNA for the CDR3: TGTGCCAGCAGCTTAGGCGACGCTTCGTGGGAGCAGTACTTC.

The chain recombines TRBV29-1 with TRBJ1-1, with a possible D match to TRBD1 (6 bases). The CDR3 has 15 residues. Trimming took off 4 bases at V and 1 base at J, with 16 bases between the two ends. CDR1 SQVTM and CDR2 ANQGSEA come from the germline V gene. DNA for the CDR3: TGCAGCGTTGGTAGGGTTAGGACAGAGAACACTGAAGCTTTCTTT. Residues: CSVGRVRTENTEAFF.

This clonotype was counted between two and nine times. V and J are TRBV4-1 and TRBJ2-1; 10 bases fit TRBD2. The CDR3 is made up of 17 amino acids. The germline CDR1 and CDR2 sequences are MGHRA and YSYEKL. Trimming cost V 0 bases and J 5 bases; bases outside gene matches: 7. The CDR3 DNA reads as TGCGCCAGCAGCCAAGATCAATCACTAGCGGGGAACAATGAGCAGTTCTTC. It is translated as CASSQDQSLAGNNEQFF.

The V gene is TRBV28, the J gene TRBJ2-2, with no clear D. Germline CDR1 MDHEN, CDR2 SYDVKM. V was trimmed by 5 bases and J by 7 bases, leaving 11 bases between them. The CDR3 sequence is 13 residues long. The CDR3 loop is CASSPEWGGELFF. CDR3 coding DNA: TGTGCCAGCAGTCCGGAATGGGGCGGGGAGCTGTTTTTT.

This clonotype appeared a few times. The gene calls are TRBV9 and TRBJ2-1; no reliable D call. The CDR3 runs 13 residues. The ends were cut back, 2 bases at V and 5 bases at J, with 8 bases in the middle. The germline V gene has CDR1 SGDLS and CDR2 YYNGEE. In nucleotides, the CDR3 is TGTGCCAGCAGCGTCCAACTGAACAATGAGCAGTTCTTC. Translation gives CASSVQLNNEQFF.

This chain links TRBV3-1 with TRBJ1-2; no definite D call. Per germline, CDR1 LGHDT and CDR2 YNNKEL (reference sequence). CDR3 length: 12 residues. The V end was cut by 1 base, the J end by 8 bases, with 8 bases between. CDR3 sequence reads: CASSQVEWGYTF. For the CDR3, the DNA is TGTGCCAGCAGCCAAGTGGAGTGGGGCTACACCTTC.

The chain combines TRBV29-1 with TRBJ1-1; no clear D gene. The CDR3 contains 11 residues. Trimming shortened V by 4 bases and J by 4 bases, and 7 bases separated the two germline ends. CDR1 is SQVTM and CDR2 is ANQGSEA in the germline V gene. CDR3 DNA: TGCAGCGTTGGTGTGGGCACTGAAGCTTTCTTT. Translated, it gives CSVGVGTEAFF.

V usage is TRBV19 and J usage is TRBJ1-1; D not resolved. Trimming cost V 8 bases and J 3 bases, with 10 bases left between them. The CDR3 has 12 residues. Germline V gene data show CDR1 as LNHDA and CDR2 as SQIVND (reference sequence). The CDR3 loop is CASGGGHTEAFF. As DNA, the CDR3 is TGTGCCAGTGGCGGTGGCCACACTGAAGCTTTCTTT.

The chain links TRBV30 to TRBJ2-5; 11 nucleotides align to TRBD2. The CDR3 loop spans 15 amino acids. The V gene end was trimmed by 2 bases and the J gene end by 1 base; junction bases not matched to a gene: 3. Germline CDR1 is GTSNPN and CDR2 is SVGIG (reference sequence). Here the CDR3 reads CAWSPGLAVQETQYF. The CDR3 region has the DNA TGTGCCTGGAGTCCGGGACTAGCGGTCCAAGAGACCCAGTACTTC. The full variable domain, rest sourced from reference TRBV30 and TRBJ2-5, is SQTIHQWPATLVQPVGSPLSLECTVEGTSNPNLYWYRQAAGRGLQLLFYSVGIGQISSEVPQNLSASRPQDRQFILSSKKLLLSDSGFYLCAWSPGLAVQETQYFGPGTRLLVL.

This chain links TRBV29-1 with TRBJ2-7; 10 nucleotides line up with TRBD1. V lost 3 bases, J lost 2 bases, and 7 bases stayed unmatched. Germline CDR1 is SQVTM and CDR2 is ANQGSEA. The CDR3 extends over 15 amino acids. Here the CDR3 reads CSVDSGQGGTYEQYF. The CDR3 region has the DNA TGCAGCGTTGACTCAGGACAGGGGGGCACCTACGAGCAGTACTTC.

For the CDR3, the DNA is TGCAGTGCCGCACGAACAGGAAGATCGAGCAATCAGCCCCAGCATTTT. It codes for CSAARTGRSSNQPQHF. The chain couples TRBV20-1 to TRBJ1-5; D perhaps matches TRBD1 (5 bases). Trimming removed 6 bases at V and 1 base at J, with 19 bases between. This CDR3 has 16 residues. The germline V gene has CDR1 DFQATT and CDR2 SNEGSKA (reference sequence).

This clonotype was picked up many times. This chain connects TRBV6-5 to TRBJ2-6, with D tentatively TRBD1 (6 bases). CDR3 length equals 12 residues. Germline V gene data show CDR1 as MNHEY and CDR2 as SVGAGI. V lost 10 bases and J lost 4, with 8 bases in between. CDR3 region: CATRGGANVLTF. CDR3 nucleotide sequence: TGTGCCACCAGGGGAGGGGCCAACGTCCTGACTTTC.

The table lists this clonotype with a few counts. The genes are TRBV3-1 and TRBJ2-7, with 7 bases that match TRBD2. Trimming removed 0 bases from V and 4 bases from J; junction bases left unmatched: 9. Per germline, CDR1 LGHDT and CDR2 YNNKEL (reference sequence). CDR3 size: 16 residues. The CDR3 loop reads CASSQEGGLVKYEQYF. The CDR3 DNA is TGTGCCAGCAGCCAAGAGGGCGGACTAGTGAAGTACGAGCAGTACTTC.

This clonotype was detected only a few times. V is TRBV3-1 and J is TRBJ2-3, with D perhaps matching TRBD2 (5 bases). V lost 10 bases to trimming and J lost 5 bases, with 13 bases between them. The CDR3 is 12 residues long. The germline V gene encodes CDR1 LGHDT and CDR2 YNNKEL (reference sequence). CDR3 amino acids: CATGRAGDTQYF. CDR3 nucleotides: TGTGCCACCGGAAGGGCGGGAGATACGCAGTATTTT.

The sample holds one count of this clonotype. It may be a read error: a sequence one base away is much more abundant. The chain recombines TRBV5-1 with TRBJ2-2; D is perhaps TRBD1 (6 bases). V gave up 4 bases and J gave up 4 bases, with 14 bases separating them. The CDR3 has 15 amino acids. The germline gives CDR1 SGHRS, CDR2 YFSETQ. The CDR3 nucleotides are TGCGCCAGCAGCCCTGGACAGACTCGCACCGGGGAGCTGTTTTTT. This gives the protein CASSPGQTRTGELFF.

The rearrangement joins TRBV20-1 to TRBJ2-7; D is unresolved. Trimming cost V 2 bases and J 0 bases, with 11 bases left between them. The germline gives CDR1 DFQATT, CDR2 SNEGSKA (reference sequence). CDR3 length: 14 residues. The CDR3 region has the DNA TGCAGTGCTAGAATACCAGGAAGCTCCTACGAGCAGTACTTC. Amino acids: CSARIPGSSYEQYF.

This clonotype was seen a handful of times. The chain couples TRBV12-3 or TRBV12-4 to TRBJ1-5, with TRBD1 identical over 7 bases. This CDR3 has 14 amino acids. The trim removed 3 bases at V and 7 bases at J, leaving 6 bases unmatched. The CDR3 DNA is TGTGCCAGCAGTTTCCTGACAGGGACCCAGCCCCAGCATTTT. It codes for CASSFLTGTQPQHF.

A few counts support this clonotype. The CDR3, as DNA: TGTGCCAGCAGCGTGACAGGGCGGGGCACCGGGGAGCTGTTTTTT. This codes for CASSVTGRGTGELFF. The rearrangement uses TRBV5-8 and TRBJ2-2, with D tentatively TRBD1 (7 bases). V gave up 4 bases and J gave up 4 bases, with 14 bases separating them. CDR3 length: 15 residues. CDR1 SGHTS and CDR2 YDEGEE come from the germline V gene.

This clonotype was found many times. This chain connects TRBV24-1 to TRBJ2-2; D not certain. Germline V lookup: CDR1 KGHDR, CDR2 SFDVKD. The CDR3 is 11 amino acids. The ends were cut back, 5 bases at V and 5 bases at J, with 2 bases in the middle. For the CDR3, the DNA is TGTGCCACCAGTGTTACCGGGGAGCTGTTTTTT. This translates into CATSVTGELFF.

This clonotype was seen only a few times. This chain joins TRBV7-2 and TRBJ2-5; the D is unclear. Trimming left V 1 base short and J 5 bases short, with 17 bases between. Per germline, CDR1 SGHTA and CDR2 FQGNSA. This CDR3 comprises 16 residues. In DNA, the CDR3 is TGTGCCAGCAGCTTAGTTAGCTCGCCCCCTCCTGAGACCCAGTACTTC. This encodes CASSLVSSPPPETQYF.

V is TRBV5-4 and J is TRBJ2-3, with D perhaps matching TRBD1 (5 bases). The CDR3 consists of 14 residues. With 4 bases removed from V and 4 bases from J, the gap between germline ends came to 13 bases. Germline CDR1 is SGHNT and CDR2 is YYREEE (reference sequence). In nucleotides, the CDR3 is TGTGCCAGCAGCGGGGCCCTTCCAGCAGATACGCAGTATTTT. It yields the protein CASSGALPADTQYF.

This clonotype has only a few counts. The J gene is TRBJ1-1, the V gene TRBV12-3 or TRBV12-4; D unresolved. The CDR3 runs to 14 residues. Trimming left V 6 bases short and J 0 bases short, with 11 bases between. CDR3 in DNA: TGTGCCAGCAGATCTCAGAGTATGAACACTGAAGCTTTCTTT. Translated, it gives CASRSQSMNTEAFF.